This TCR beta chain comes out of a study of T cell repertoires in cytomegalovirus infection. Study overall: Through public TCR beta signatures, both CMV infection and matching HLA type were indicated.

Looked up from germline, CDR1 is LNHDA and CDR2 is SQIVND (reference sequence). The V gene lost 5 bases and the J gene lost 1 base, with 12 bases spanning the gap. The CDR3 is 14 amino acids. As to this clonotype: No antigen is known for it.

One entry per CDR3 protein, called by TCRdb with MiXCR from the reads. This table has more than 300,000 distinct CDR3 sequences, nearly 35% appearing once. The sequence was obtained from a human donor in good health (CMV status not recorded). Some clones in this sample may be carry-over from other donors' samples. The specimen was cultured PBMCs, collected from culture after CMV antigen stimulation. The rearrangement links TRBV19 to TRBJ2-7; D not resolved. CDR3 protein: CASSLRGESYEQYF. The DNA of the CDR3 is TGTGCCAGTAGTTTGAGAGGCGAGTCCTACGAGCAGTACTTC.